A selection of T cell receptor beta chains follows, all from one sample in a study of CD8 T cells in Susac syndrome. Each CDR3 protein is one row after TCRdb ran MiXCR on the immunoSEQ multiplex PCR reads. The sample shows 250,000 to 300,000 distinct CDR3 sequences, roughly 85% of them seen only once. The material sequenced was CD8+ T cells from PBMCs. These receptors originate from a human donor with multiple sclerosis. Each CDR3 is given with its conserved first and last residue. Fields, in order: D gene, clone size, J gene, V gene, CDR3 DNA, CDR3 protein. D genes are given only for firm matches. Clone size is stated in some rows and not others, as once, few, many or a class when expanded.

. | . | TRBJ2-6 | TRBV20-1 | TGCAGTGCTAGAGACCCCGTAAGGGACTCTGGGGCCAACGTCCTGACTTTC | CSARDPVRDSGANVLTF
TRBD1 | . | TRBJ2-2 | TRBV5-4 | TGTGCCGGCAGCGAACAGGGGTCCGGGGAGCTGTTTTTT | CAGSEQGSGELFF
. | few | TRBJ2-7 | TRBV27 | TGTGCCAGCAGTTTATACGCGGGCTCCTACGAGCAGTACTTC | CASSLYAGSYEQYF
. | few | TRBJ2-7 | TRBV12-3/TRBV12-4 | TGTGCCAGCAGTTTAGGCTCCGGAGGATACGAGCAGTACTTC | CASSLGSGGYEQYF
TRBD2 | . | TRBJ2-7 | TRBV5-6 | TGTGCCAGCAGCTCATCCGGGACGGGAGGATACGAGCAGTACTTC | CASSSSGTGGYEQYF
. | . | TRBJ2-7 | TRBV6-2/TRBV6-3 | TGTGCCAGCAGTTACTTCCCCGGGGTCTACGAGCAGTACTTC | CASSYFPGVYEQYF
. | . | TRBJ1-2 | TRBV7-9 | TGTGCCAGCAGCTTAGTTTTAGGGGCGCGTGGCTACACCTTC | CASSLVLGARGYTF
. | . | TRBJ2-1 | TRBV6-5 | TGTGCCAGCAGTCGTACCCTCTACAATGAGCAGTTCTTC | CASSRTLYNEQFF
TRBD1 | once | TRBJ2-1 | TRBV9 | TGTGCCAGCAGCGTGGACGGACAGGCCAGAGGGCAGTTCTTC | CASSVDGQARGQFF
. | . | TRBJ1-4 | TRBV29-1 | TGCAGCGTTGTCCTGGACAGTGAAAAACTGTTTTTT | CSVVLDSEKLFF
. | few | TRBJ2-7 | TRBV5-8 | TGTGCCAGCAGCTTTCCAGGGAACGAGCAGTACTTC | CASSFPGNEQYF
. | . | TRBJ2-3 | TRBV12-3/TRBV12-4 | TGTGCCAGCAGTATCAAGACCTGGCCCACAGATACGCAGTATTTT | CASSIKTWPTDTQYF
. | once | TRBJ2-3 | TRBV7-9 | TGTGCCAGCAGTCGCACACTGGCAGATACGCAGTATTTT | CASSRTLADTQYF
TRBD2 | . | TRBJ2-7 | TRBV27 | TGTGCCAGCAGTCCTCTAGCGGAAAATACCTACGAGCAGTACTTC | CASSPLAENTYEQYF
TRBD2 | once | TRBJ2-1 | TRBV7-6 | TGTGCCAGCAGTTTCAGACTAGCGGGAGAGGTTGGGCAGTTCTTC | CASSFRLAGEVGQFF
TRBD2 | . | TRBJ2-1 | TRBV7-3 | TGTGCCAGCAGCTTAACCGGGCTAGCGGGGGCGGATGAGCAGTTCTTC | CASSLTGLAGADEQFF
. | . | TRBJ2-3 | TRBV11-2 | TGTGCCAGCAACCAGGGACTCACCACTTCCACAGATACGCAGTATTTT | CASNQGLTTSTDTQYF
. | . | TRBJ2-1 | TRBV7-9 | TGTGCCAGCAGCTTAGAGGCGGCGTCCCTATACAATGAGCAGTTCTTC | CASSLEAASLYNEQFF
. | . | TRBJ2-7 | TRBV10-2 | TGCGCCAGCGGAGACCAATCCTACGAGCAGTACTTC | CASGDQSYEQYF
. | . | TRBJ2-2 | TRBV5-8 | TGTGCCAGCAGTTTAGGTACAGGGTCTCCCGGGGAGCTGTTTTTT | CASSLGTGSPGELFF
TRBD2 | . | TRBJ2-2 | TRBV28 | TGTGCCAGCAGCGTCATGACTAGCCCTACTAACGGGGAGCTGTTTTTT | CASSVMTSPTNGELFF
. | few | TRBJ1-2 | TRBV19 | TGTGCCACTACAGGGCCCGGCTACACCTTC | CATTGPGYTF
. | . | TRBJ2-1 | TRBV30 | TGTGCCTGGAGGCCCCGCGGACTGAGATTTGACAATGAGCAGTTCTTC | CAWRPRGLRFDNEQFF
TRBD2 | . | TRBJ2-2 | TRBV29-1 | TGCAGCGTTGTCCGGGGGGACACCGGGGAGCTGTTTTTT | CSVVRGDTGELFF
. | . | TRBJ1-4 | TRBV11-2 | TGTGCCAGCAGCTTAGCAGCAGGGAGAGGGGATGAAAAACTGTTTTTT | CASSLAAGRGDEKLFF
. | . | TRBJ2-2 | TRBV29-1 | TGCGGGGGGACAAGGCACGGGGAGCTGTTTTTT | CGGTRHGELFF
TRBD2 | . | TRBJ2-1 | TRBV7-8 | TGTGCCAGCAGCTCACTAGCGGGGAAATACAATGAGCAGTTCTTC | CASSSLAGKYNEQFF
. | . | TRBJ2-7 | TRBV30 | TGTGCCTGGAGGCTAGGACAGCTAAGCAACGAGCAGTACTTC | CAWRLGQLSNEQYF
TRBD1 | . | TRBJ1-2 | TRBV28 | TGTGCCAGCATTTACTCGGGACAGGGGGCGGCTATCGGCTACACCTTC | CASIYSGQGAAIGYTF
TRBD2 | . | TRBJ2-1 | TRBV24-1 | TGTGCCACCAGTGATCGGGGACTAGCGGACAATGAGCAGTTCTTC | CATSDRGLADNEQFF
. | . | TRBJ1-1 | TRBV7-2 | TGTGCCAGCAGCCCTGTGTTGGGGTTCGACACTGAAGCTTTCTTT | CASSPVLGFDTEAFF
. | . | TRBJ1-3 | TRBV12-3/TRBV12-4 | TGTGCCAGCAGTTCCGGGAACTCTGGAAACACCATATATTTT | CASSSGNSGNTIYF
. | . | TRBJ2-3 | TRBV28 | TGTGCCAGCAGTTTAGGCGGTGCGTCATTAGATACGCAGTATTTT | CASSLGGASLDTQYF
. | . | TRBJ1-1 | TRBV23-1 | TGCGCCAGCAGTCAACCTACAGGGGAAGCTTTCTTT | CASSQPTGEAFF
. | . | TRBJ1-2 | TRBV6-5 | TGTGCCAGCAGTTACGTGTCTCCTGACTATGGCTACACCTTC | CASSYVSPDYGYTF
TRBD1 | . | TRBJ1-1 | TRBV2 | TGTGCCAGCAGTGACTCTCCGACAGGGGGAAAAATGAACACTGAAGCTTTCTTT | CASSDSPTGGKMNTEAFF
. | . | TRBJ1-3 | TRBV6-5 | TGTGCCAGCAGTTCCCATCGGCAGGGAGGAAACACCATATATTTT | CASSSHRQGGNTIYF
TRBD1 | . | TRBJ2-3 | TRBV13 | TGTGCCAGCAGCTCCACGGGACAGGGGGCGACAGATACGCAGTATTTT | CASSSTGQGATDTQYF
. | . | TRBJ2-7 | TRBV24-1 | TGTGCCACCAGTGATTTGGATGGCCTCTACGAGCAGTACTTC | CATSDLDGLYEQYF
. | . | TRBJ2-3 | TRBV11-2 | TGTGCCAGCGGCTTAACACCCTCTAGCACAGATACGCAGTATTTT | CASGLTPSSTDTQYF
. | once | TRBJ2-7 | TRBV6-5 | TGTGCCAGCAGTTACTCGAACCAGTACGAGCAGTACTTC | CASSYSNQYEQYF
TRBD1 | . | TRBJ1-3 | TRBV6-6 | TGTGCCAGCAGTTACTGGGACAGGGAAGGAAACACCATATATTTT | CASSYWDREGNTIYF
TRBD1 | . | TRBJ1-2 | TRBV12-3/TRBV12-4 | TGTGCCAGCAGTTTCGTACAGGGGTATCCGTTCGGGTATGGCTACACCTTC | CASSFVQGYPFGYGYTF
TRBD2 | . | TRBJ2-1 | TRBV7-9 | TGTGCCAGCAGCTTGGGTCACGCGGGAGCATCGGACAATGAGCAGTTCTTC | CASSLGHAGASDNEQFF
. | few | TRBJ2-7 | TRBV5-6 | TGTGCCAGCAGCTTGGAGGACACCGGCGAGCAGTACTTC | CASSLEDTGEQYF
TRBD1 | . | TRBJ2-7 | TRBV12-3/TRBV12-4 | TGTGCCAGCAGACCCAAACCGGGACAGGGCCTTGACGAGCAGTACTTC | CASRPKPGQGLDEQYF
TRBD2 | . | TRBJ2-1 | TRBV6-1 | TGTGCCAACAGTCGGCTAGCGGGAGGGCCGCGGGATGAGCAGTTCTTC | CANSRLAGGPRDEQFF
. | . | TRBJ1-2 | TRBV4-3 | TGCGCCAGCAGCCATGACGGAGGCTCCGCTAACTATGGCTACACCTTC | CASSHDGGSANYGYTF
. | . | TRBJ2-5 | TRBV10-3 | TGTGCCATCAGGGCTGGAGAAGAAGAGACCCAGTACTTC | CAIRAGEEETQYF
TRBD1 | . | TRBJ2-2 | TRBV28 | TGTGCCAGCAGTCTTTCAACAGGGGGCCCCGGGGAGCTGTTTTTT | CASSLSTGGPGELFF